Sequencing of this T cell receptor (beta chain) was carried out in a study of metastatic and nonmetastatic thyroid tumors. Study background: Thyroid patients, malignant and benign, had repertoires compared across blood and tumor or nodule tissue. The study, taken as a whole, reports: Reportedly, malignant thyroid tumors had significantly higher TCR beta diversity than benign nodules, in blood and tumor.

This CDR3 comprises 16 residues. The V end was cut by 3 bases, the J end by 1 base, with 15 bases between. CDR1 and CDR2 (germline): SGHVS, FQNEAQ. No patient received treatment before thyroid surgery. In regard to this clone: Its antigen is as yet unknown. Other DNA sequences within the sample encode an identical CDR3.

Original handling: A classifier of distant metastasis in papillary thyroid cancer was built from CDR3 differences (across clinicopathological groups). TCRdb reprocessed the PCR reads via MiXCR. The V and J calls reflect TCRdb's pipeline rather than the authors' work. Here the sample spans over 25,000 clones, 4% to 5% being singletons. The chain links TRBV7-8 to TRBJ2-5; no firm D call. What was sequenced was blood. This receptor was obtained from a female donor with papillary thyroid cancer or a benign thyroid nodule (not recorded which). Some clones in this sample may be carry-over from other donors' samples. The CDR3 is CASSLVFRAGQETQYF. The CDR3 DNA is TGTGCCAGCAGCTTGGTATTTAGGGCAGGCCAAGAGACCCAGTACTTC.